The rows below give T cell receptor beta chains drawn from one sample of a study of T cells in Graves' hyperthyroidism and ophthalmopathy. TCRdb used MiXCR to reprocess the multiplex PCR reads, holding one entry per CDR3 protein. The table lists 750,000 to 950,000 distinct CDR3 sequences, more than 30% of them singletons. The sequencing input was blood. The receptors originated from a man aged 18 to 30 with Graves' hyperthyroidism. CDR3s include the opening cysteine and the closing phenylalanine or tryptophan. The D gene is left open where the match is weak. Size is stated for part of the rows, as once, few or many counts, or as a class when the clone is expanded.

j_call clone_size v_call d_call cdr3_aa cdr3_nt
TRBJ1-2 many TRBV29-1 TRBD1 CSADGTGDGYTF TGCAGCGCCGACGGGACAGGGGATGGCTACACCTTC
TRBJ2-5 NA TRBV25-1 TRBD1 CASSVEFDRGETQYF TGTGCCAGCAGTGTTGAGTTCGACAGGGGAGAGACCCAGTACTTC
TRBJ2-7 once TRBV2 NA CARRAGSYEQYF TGTGCTAGGCGCGCGGGCTCCTACGAGCAGTACTTC
TRBJ2-7 few TRBV14 NA CASSRGGSPSYEQYF TGTGCCAGCAGCCGTGGGGGGTCTCCATCCTACGAGCAGTACTTC
TRBJ1-4 NA TRBV5-8 TRBD1 CASSVEGQRLEKLFF TGTGCCAGCAGCGTGGAGGGACAGCGCCTTGAAAAACTGTTTTTT
TRBJ1-3 NA TRBV5-5 NA CASSPLDSGNTIYF TGTGCCAGCAGCCCGCTGGACTCTGGAAACACCATATATTTT
TRBJ2-5 NA TRBV24-1 TRBD2 CATSDLGRGGHQETQYF TGTGCCACCAGTGATTTAGGTCGCGGGGGTCACCAAGAGACCCAGTACTTC
TRBJ2-2 many TRBV25-1 TRBD2 CASRVSGSDTGELFF TGTGCCAGCAGAGTTAGCGGGAGCGACACCGGGGAGCTGTTTTTT
TRBJ1-5 many TRBV7-2 NA CASALRESGSQPQHF TGTGCCAGTGCGCTCAGGGAGTCTGGGAGTCAGCCCCAGCATTTT
TRBJ2-7 NA TRBV9 NA CASSLSRGDSYEQYF TGTGCCAGCAGCCTCAGCAGGGGGGACTCCTACGAGCAGTACTTC
TRBJ1-3 NA TRBV29-1 TRBD1 CSVGGQDPSGNTIYF TGCAGCGTTGGCGGACAGGACCCCTCTGGAAACACCATATATTTT
TRBJ2-7 once TRBV10-3 NA CASTPPGHLYEQYF TGTGCCAGCACCCCCCCGGGACACCTCTACGAGCAGTACTTC
TRBJ1-4 NA TRBV9 NA CASSVGGGSEKLFF TGTGCCAGCAGCGTAGGAGGGGGTAGTGAAAAACTGTTTTTT
TRBJ2-5 many TRBV20-1 NA CSARDGLRETQYF TGCAGTGCTAGAGATGGACTCCGGGAGACCCAGTACTTC
TRBJ2-5 many TRBV7-6 TRBD2 CASSLWGGRGETQYF TGTGCCAGCAGCTTATGGGGGGGTAGGGGAGAGACCCAGTACTTC
TRBJ1-1 NA TRBV6-6 NA CASSENPMEAMNTEAFF TGTGCCAGCAGTGAAAACCCCATGGAGGCTATGAACACTGAAGCTTTCTTT
TRBJ1-5 few TRBV19 TRBD1 CATDGQASGQPQHF TGTGCCACCGACGGACAGGCGTCGGGACAGCCCCAGCATTTT
TRBJ1-5 NA TRBV10-3 TRBD1 CASSYPQGQVDSNQPQHF TGTGCCAGCAGTTACCCACAAGGACAGGTAGATAGCAATCAGCCCCAGCATTTT
TRBJ1-4 many TRBV14 NA CASSLMTSEKLFF TGTGCCAGCAGCCTTATGACCTCCGAAAAACTGTTTTTT
TRBJ1-1 NA TRBV25-1 TRBD1 CALLRQGAYTEAFF TGTGCCCTCCTTCGACAGGGTGCGTACACTGAAGCTTTCTTT
TRBJ2-7 many TRBV25-1 TRBD2 CASSSPGGYEQYF TGTGCCAGCTCCTCCCCGGGGGGCTACGAGCAGTACTTC
TRBJ1-1 few TRBV6-6 NA CASSEGPITEAFF TGTGCCAGCAGTGAAGGACCGATCACTGAAGCTTTCTTT
TRBJ1-1 many TRBV2 NA CASSEAEGRRAFF TGTGCCAGCAGTGAAGCGGAGGGGCGGCGGGCTTTCTTT
TRBJ1-5 NA TRBV4-1 TRBD1 CASTKSAPGGNNQPQHF TGCGCCAGCACCAAGAGCGCGCCAGGGGGCAACAATCAGCCCCAGCATTTT
TRBJ1-3 NA TRBV7-9 TRBD1 CASSTPGQPGNTIYF TGTGCCAGCAGCACGCCGGGACAGCCAGGAAACACCATATATTTT
TRBJ1-1 few TRBV4-1 NA CASSQGGATTEAFF TGCGCCAGCAGCCAAGGTGGGGCGACCACTGAAGCTTTCTTT
TRBJ1-6 many TRBV29-1 NA CSVGEGPNSPLHF TGCAGCGTTGGGGAGGGCCCTAATTCACCCCTCCACTTT